This T cell receptor beta chain appears in the sequencing data of a study of synovial regulatory T cells in juvenile arthritis. Patients had median age around 12 years, range 2.4-22.9. This CDR3 contains 14 residues. There is no recorded DNA. Germline loops: CDR1 SGHRS, CDR2 YFSETQ. Sequencing used immunoSEQ multiplex PCR; TCRdb keeps in-frame clones, though not all of them. This sample's table reports several thousand clones. This TCR was sampled from a donor between 2 and 29 years old with juvenile idiopathic arthritis. The sequenced sample was Treg cells from blood. Subset denoted: remaining (HLA-DR-negative) circulating blood Treg cells. The chain has TRBV5-1 and TRBJ1-3; TCRdb's D call, TRBD1, is unchecked because there is no DNA. The CDR3 loop reads CASSPDREGNTIYF.